The 32 T cell receptor beta chains in this list originate from one sample, sequenced in a study of control samples from healthy donors and cancer patients. The repertoire was sequenced with immunoSEQ multiplex PCR; TCRdb's copy has only in-frame clones and lacks some. There are approximately 71,000 clones in the sample; about 90% occur only once, and about a fifth lies in the top ten. The source material was PBMCs. These receptors all stem from a man aged 55 to 70 with lung cancer.

The chain has TRBV4-1 and TRBJ2-2; 8 bases are a match to TRBD2. Germline V gene data show CDR1 as MGHRA and CDR2 as YSYEKL. With V trimmed by 6 bases and J by 7 bases, 13 bases remained unmatched. The CDR3 runs 16 residues. The CDR3 is CASRQVSGGAGGELFF. In DNA, the CDR3 is TGCGCCAGCAGGCAGGTTTCGGGGGGGGCCGGCGGGGAGCTGTTTTTT.

This chain connects TRBV7-8 to TRBJ1-6, with unresolved D. Germline loops: CDR1 SGHVS, CDR2 FQNEAQ. Trimming removed 2 bases from V and 10 bases from J, with 9 bases in between. The CDR3 consists of 13 residues. Here the CDR3 reads CASSLYSESPLHF. The CDR3 DNA reads TGTGCCAGCAGCTTATATTCGGAATCACCCCTCCACTTT.

The genes are TRBV25-1 and TRBJ1-5; unclear D gene. The CDR3 is made up of 14 amino acids. The germline V gene encodes CDR1 MGHDK and CDR2 SYGVNS. Trimming pared 0 bases from V and 0 bases from J, leaving 3 bases between. The CDR3 DNA is TGTGCCAGCAGTGAATATAATAGCAATCAGCCCCAGCATTTT. It is translated as CASSEYNSNQPQHF. Full variable domain (remainder filled in from reference TRBV25-1 and TRBJ1-5): EADIYQTPRYLVIGTGKKITLECSQTMGHDKMYWYQQDPGMELHLIHYSYGVNSTEKGDLSSESTVSRIRTEHFPLTLESARPSHTSQYLCASSEYNSNQPQHFGDGTRLSIL.

The J gene is TRBJ2-4, the V gene TRBV10-3, with a weak D call TRBD1 (7 bases). The CDR3 consists of 15 residues. Per germline, CDR1 ENHRY and CDR2 SYGVKD. V lost 0 bases and J lost 6, with 12 bases in between. The CDR3 loop reads CAISESGGDRNIQYF. The CDR3 DNA follows: TGTGCCATCAGTGAGTCGGGCGGGGACAGAAACATTCAGTACTTC.

The chain uses TRBV4-1 and TRBJ1-4; possibly TRBD1 for D (5 bases). The CDR3 runs to 16 residues. Germline V CDR1 and CDR2: MGHRA, YSYEKL. V was shortened by 2 bases and J by 4 bases, with 14 bases between the two germline ends. The CDR3: CASSQIIQGGNEKLFF. The CDR3 DNA sequence: TGCGCCAGCAGCCAAATCATCCAGGGTGGTAATGAAAAACTGTTTTTT.

The chain employs TRBV6-5 and TRBJ2-7; 9 bases agree with TRBD1. The germline V gene has CDR1 MNHEY and CDR2 SVGAGI. The CDR3 is made up of 15 amino acids. The V gene end was trimmed by 4 bases and the J gene end by 5 bases; junction bases not matched to a gene: 9. This CDR3 is CASSFNDRGVHEQYF. The CDR3 DNA follows: TGTGCCAGCAGTTTTAACGACAGGGGGGTCCACGAGCAGTACTTC.

The chain joins TRBV3-1 (or the pseudogene TRBV3-2) to TRBJ2-4, with D possibly being TRBD2 (7 bases). V dropped 0 bases and J dropped 0 bases, with 12 bases sitting between them. Germline V gene data show CDR1 as LGHDT and CDR2 as YNNKEL (reference sequence). The CDR3 extends over 17 amino acids. The CDR3 loop reads CASSQDRAGAAKNIQYF. In DNA, the CDR3 is TGTGCCAGCAGCCAAGATAGGGCGGGGGCAGCCAAAAACATTCAGTACTTC.

This chain joins TRBV18 and TRBJ2-7; 7 bases are shared with TRBD1. Germline V gene lookup returns CDR1 KGHSH and CDR2 LQKENI. The CDR3 is 15 amino acids. J gave up 9 bases and V 4 bases, and 15 bases lay outside the gene matches. This CDR3 is CASSLGQVESFVQYV. The CDR3 DNA sequence: TGTGCCAGCTCACTAGGACAGGTGGAATCTTTCGTGCAGTACGTC.

The rearrangement links TRBV5-1 to TRBJ1-4; perhaps TRBD1 as D (6 bases). Trimming removed 1 base at V and 6 bases at J, with 13 bases between. This CDR3 comprises 15 residues. Germline values: CDR1 SGHRS, CDR2 YFSETQ. For the CDR3, the DNA is TGCGCCAGCAGCTTGAATAGGGCAGGGGATGAAAAACTGTTTTTT. Translated, it gives CASSLNRAGDEKLFF.

The chain recombines TRBV5-6 with TRBJ1-1; a possible D gene is TRBD1 (6 bases). Germline lookup yields CDR1 SGHDT and CDR2 YYEEEE. The CDR3 loop spans 13 amino acids. Trimming removed 2 bases at V and 8 bases at J, with 13 bases between. CDR3 protein: CASSFRTDFEAFF. DNA of the CDR3: TGTGCCAGCAGCTTTAGGACAGACTTCGAAGCTTTCTTT.

The chain uses TRBV11-2 and TRBJ1-2, with D possibly matching TRBD1 (5 bases). The CDR3 totals 17 residues. V was trimmed by 0 bases and J by 2 bases, leaving 16 bases between them. Germline V gene data show CDR1 as SGHAT and CDR2 as FQNNGV. CDR3 DNA: TGTGCCAGCAGCTTAGAGCCCCTCGGGGGGTTCAACTATGGCTACACCTTC. Amino acid sequence: CASSLEPLGGFNYGYTF. The variable domain in full, completed from reference TRBV11-2 and TRBJ1-2, reads EAGVAQSPRYKIIEKRQSVAFWCNPISGHATLYWYQQILGQGPKLLIQFQNNGVVDDSQLPKDRFSAERLKGVDSTLKIQPAKLEDSAVYLCASSLEPLGGFNYGYTFGSGTRLTVV.

The chain recombines TRBV6-2 or TRBV6-3 with TRBJ2-1; 7 bases line up with TRBD1. Trimming removed 2 bases from V and 0 bases from J; junction bases left unmatched: 10. The CDR3 covers 18 residues. Germline V lookup: CDR1 MNHEY, CDR2 SVGEGT. CDR3 nucleotides: TGTGCCAGCAGTTACCCTCTGGGACAGTTGAGCTCCTACAATGAGCAGTTCTTC. Protein: CASSYPLGQLSSYNEQFF.

The chain recombines TRBV30 with TRBJ2-7; tentative D call: TRBD1 (6 bases). The CDR3 spans 14 residues. V lost 2 bases and J lost 6, with 17 bases in between. Germline assignment: CDR1 GTSNPN and CDR2 SVGIG (reference sequence). CDR3 nucleotide sequence: TGTGCCTGGAGTCAAACAGGGTCCTCAGGCGAGCAGTACGTC. This codes for CAWSQTGSSGEQYV.

The J gene is TRBJ1-3, the V gene TRBV6-1; D uncertain. Germline-derived CDR1 and CDR2 are MNHNS and SASEGT. V lost 2 bases to trimming and J lost 2 bases, with 7 bases between them. The CDR3 is 14 residues long. CDR3: CASSEIGAGNTIYF. In nucleotides, the CDR3 is TGTGCCAGCAGTGAAATTGGAGCTGGAAACACCATATATTTT.

The chain combines TRBV5-6 with TRBJ1-1, with 7 bases identical to TRBD1. The CDR3 length is 14 residues. Germline-derived CDR1 and CDR2 are SGHDT and YYEEEE. Unmatched junction bases numbered 2, after V lost 1 base and J lost 2 bases. The CDR3 DNA sequence: TGTGCCAGCAGCTTGACAGGGGTAAACACTGAAGCTTTCTTT. This sequence encodes CASSLTGVNTEAFF.

This clone occurred a few times. This chain uses TRBV6-6 with TRBJ2-3; 9 nucleotides agree with TRBD2. The CDR3 loop spans 16 amino acids. The J segment lost 3 bases and the V segment lost 2 bases, leaving 6 bases of the junction unmatched. CDR1 and CDR2 (germline): MNHNY, SVGAGI (reference sequence). The CDR3 DNA reads TGTGCCAGCAGTTACCCCCCCGGACTAGCGACAGATACGCAGTATTTT. Translation: CASSYPPGLATDTQYF.

V and J are TRBV5-5 and TRBJ2-3, with a tentative D call TRBD2 (5 bases). V lost 5 bases to trimming and J lost 0 bases, with 13 bases between them. Germline loops: CDR1 SGHKS, CDR2 YYEKEE (reference sequence). This CDR3 spans 15 amino acids. The CDR3 sequence: CASRQPGSSTDTQYF. The CDR3 nucleotides read TGTGCCAGCAGGCAGCCGGGATCTAGCACAGATACGCAGTATTTT.

This clone has more than one count but fewer than ten. The chain recombines TRBV19 with TRBJ2-1, with 10 positions matching TRBD1. The CDR3 runs to 16 residues. Trimming at V came to 3 bases and at J to 8 bases, leaving 10 bases not matched to a gene. Germline V gene sequence: CDR1 LNHDA, CDR2 SQIVND (reference sequence). CDR3 sequence (DNA): TGTGCCAGTAGTATTACCGGGACAGGGGTAACCGATGAGCAGTTCTTC. Its translation is CASSITGTGVTDEQFF.

This rearrangement joins TRBV25-1 to TRBJ1-1, with TRBD1 identical over 8 bases. CDR3 length: 11 residues. Unmatched junction bases numbered 3, after V lost 4 bases and J lost 11 bases. CDR1 and CDR2 from the germline V gene are MGHDK and SYGVNS. CDR3 sequence: CASSGQGPAFF. CDR3 DNA sequence: TGTGCCAGCAGTGGACAGGGGCCCGCTTTCTTT.

The CDR3 protein is CASSPLRGPGTQYF. The CDR3 nucleotides are TGTGCCAGCAGCCCTCTAAGGGGCCCTGGGACCCAGTACTTC. V usage is TRBV3-1 (or the pseudogene TRBV3-2) and J usage is TRBJ2-5, with D possibly TRBD1 on 5 matching bases. CDR3 length: 14 amino acids. Trimming removed 4 bases at V and 7 bases at J, with 16 bases between. The V gene's germline CDR1 is LGHDT and CDR2 YNNKEL (reference sequence).

J is TRBJ1-1 and V is TRBV6-5; possibly TRBD1 for D (5 bases). CDR3 length: 13 amino acids. The V gene's germline CDR1 is MNHEY and CDR2 SVGAGI. The V end lost 6 bases, the J end lost 1 base, and 9 bases lay between the germline ends. As DNA, the CDR3 is TGTGCCAGCAGCCGGGACTGGAACACTGAAGCTTTCTTT. Its translation: CASSRDWNTEAFF.

This chain links TRBV7-3 with TRBJ2-5; 10 bases match TRBD1. Trimming at V came to 5 bases and at J to 5 bases, leaving 8 bases not matched to a gene. This CDR3 is 15 amino acids long. Germline lookup yields CDR1 SGHTA and CDR2 FQGTGA. CDR3 loop: CASSPGTGARETQYF. The CDR3 DNA follows: TGTGCCAGCAGCCCCGGGACAGGGGCAAGGGAGACCCAGTACTTC. Using reference TRBV7-3 and TRBJ2-5 for the parts outside the CDR3, the full variable domain is GAGVSQTPSNKVTEKGKYVELRCDPISGHTALYWYRQSLGQGPEFLIYFQGTGAADDSGLPNDRFFAVRPEGSVSTLKIQRTERGDSAVYLCASSPGTGARETQYFGPGTRLLVL.

The chain combines TRBV27 with TRBJ1-3; TRBD1 matches 7 bases. V lost 6 bases to trimming and J lost 0 bases; unmatched junction nucleotides: 2. Germline CDR1 MNHEY, CDR2 SMNVEV (reference sequence). This CDR3 comprises 14 residues. The CDR3 sequence is CASRRTGSGNTIYF. CDR3 coding DNA: TGTGCCAGCAGGAGGACAGGCTCTGGAAACACCATATATTTT.

V gene TRBV10-1 combines with J gene TRBJ1-2, with TRBD1 identical over 8 bases. V gave up 5 bases and J gave up 7 bases; unmatched junction bases: 9. Germline lookup yields CDR1 WNHNN and CDR2 SYGVQD (reference sequence). The CDR3 covers 14 residues. The CDR3 region has the DNA TGCGCCAGCAGTCCGGACAGGGCAGTGGCTGGCTACACCTTC. Translation gives CASSPDRAVAGYTF.

J is TRBJ2-2 and V is TRBV24-1; 7 positions agree with TRBD1. Germline lookup yields CDR1 KGHDR and CDR2 SFDVKD. The CDR3 has 15 residues. The V and J ends lost 3 bases and 5 bases, in that order; junction bases with no gene match: 5. The CDR3 region has the DNA TGTGCCACCAGTGATGCCTACAGGGGTACCGGGGAGCTGTTTTTT. Protein: CATSDAYRGTGELFF.

This sequence joins TRBV5-1 and TRBJ2-7; D is uncertain. Germline CDR1 SGHRS, CDR2 YFSETQ. The CDR3 runs 11 residues. With 6 bases removed from V and 0 bases from J, the gap between germline ends came to 4 bases. CDR3 region: CASTDSYEQYF. The CDR3 DNA reads as TGCGCCAGCACCGACTCCTACGAGCAGTACTTC. Complete variable domain (other parts from reference TRBV5-1 and TRBJ2-7): KAGVTQTPRYLIKTRGQQVTLSCSPISGHRSVSWYQQTPGQGLQFLFEYFSETQRNKGNFPGRFSGRQFSNSRSEMNVSTLELGDSALYLCASTDSYEQYFGPGTRLTVT.

The CDR3 sequence: CASGQENTEAFF. The CDR3 bases are TGTGCCAGCGGACAGGAGAACACTGAAGCTTTCTTT. The chain employs TRBV11-3 and TRBJ1-1; the match to TRBD1 covers 7 bases. The V and J ends lost 8 bases and 1 base, in that order; junction bases with no gene match: 1. Germline V gives CDR1 SGHNT, CDR2 YENEEA. There are 12 residues in the CDR3.

CDR3 protein: CASSQKITGPGAQYF. The DNA for the CDR3 is TGTGCCAGCAGCCAAAAGATTACAGGGCCCGGGGCCCAGTACTTC. The V call is TRBV14, the J call TRBJ2-5, with D maybe TRBD1 (6 bases). Germline loops: CDR1 SGHDN, CDR2 FVKESK. There are 15 residues in the CDR3. Trimming took off 2 bases at V and 9 bases at J, with 19 bases between the two ends. The variable domain in full, with the rest retrieved from reference TRBV14 and TRBJ2-5, is EAGVTQFPSHSVIEKGQTVTLRCDPISGHDNLYWYRRVMGKEIKFLLHFVKESKQDESGMPNNRFLAERTGGTYSTLKVQPAELEDSGVYFCASSQKITGPGAQYFGPGTRLLVL.

The chain is built from TRBV24-1 and TRBJ2-5; D remains unclear. Germline V gene sequence: CDR1 KGHDR, CDR2 SFDVKD. The CDR3 totals 15 residues. The germline V and J ends were trimmed by 0 bases and 4 bases, with 11 bases remaining between them. The CDR3 nucleotides read TGTGCCACCAGTGATTTGGAAGGGTGGGTAGAGACCCAGTACTTC. This translates into CATSDLEGWVETQYF.

This sequence joins TRBV30 and TRBJ2-1; TRBD1 matches at 10 bases. The V gene's germline CDR1 is GTSNPN and CDR2 SVGIG (reference sequence). The CDR3 has 12 amino acids. With V trimmed by 5 bases and J by 10 bases, 5 bases remained unmatched. The CDR3 protein is CAWAGTGAEQFF. DNA for the CDR3: TGTGCCTGGGCCGGGACAGGGGCCGAGCAGTTCTTC. Based on the CDR3 plus reference TRBV30 and TRBJ2-1, the full variable domain is SQTIHQWPATLVQPVGSPLSLECTVEGTSNPNLYWYRQAAGRGLQLLFYSVGIGQISSEVPQNLSASRPQDRQFILSSKKLLLSDSGFYLCAWAGTGAEQFFGPGTRLTVL.

The chain combines TRBV5-1 with TRBJ2-7, with D unresolved. Germline V gene sequence: CDR1 SGHRS, CDR2 YFSETQ. The V and J ends lost 4 bases and 5 bases respectively, with 7 bases between them. This CDR3 spans 11 amino acids. CDR3 loop: CASSQGNEQYF. The CDR3 bases are TGCGCCAGCAGCCAAGGCAACGAGCAGTACTTC. Full variable domain (missing parts from reference TRBV5-1 and TRBJ2-7): KAGVTQTPRYLIKTRGQQVTLSCSPISGHRSVSWYQQTPGQGLQFLFEYFSETQRNKGNFPGRFSGRQFSNSRSEMNVSTLELGDSALYLCASSQGNEQYFGPGTRLTVT.

The V call is TRBV6-5, the J call TRBJ2-7; D assignment may be TRBD1 or TRBD2 (5 bases each). Looked up from germline, CDR1 is MNHEY and CDR2 is SVGAGI. Trimming removed 7 bases from V and 2 bases from J, with 9 bases in between. This CDR3 region has 12 residues. CDR3 region: CASIGTAYEQYV. CDR3 nucleotide sequence: TGTGCCAGCATAGGGACCGCCTACGAGCAGTACGTC.